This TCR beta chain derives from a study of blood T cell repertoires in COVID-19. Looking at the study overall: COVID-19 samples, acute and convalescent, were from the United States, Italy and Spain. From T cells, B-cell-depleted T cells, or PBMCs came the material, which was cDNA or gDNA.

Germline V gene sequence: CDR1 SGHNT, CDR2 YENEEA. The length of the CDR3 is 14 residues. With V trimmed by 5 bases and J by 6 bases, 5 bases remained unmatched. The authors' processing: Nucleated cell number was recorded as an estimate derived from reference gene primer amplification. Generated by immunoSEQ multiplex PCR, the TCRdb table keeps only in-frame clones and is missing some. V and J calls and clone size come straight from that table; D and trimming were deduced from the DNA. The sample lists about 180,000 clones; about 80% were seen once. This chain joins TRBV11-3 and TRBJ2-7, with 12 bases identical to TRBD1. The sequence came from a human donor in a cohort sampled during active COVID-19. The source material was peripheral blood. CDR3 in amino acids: CASSPGQGAFEQYF. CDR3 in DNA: TGTGCCAGCAGCCCGGGACAGGGGGCGTTCGAGCAGTACTTC.